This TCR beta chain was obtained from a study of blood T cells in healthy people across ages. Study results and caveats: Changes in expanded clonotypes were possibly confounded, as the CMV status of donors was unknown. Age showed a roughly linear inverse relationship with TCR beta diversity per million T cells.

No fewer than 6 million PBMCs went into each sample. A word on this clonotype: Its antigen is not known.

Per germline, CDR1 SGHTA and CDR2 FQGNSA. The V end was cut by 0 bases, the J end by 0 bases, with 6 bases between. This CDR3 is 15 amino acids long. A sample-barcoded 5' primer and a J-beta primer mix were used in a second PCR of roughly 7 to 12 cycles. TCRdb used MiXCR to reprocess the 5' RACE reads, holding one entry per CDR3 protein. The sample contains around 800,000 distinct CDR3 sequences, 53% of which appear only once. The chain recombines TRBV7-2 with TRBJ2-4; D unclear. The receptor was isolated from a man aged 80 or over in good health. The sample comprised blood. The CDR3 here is CASSLAALAKNIQYF. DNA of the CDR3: TGTGCCAGCAGCTTAGCGGCCCTAGCCAAAAACATTCAGTACTTC.